This TCR beta chain was captured by sequencing in a study of T-cell memory formation after mild COVID-19. This CDR3 is 15 amino acids long. Germline V gene lookup returns CDR1 SGHVS and CDR2 FQNEAQ. V was pared by 3 bases and J by 6 bases, with 11 bases of the junction left unmatched. TCRdb independently ran MiXCR on the 5' RACE reads; one entry per CDR3 protein. The sample lists some 40,000 distinct CDR3 sequences; around 6.1% were seen once. The sequence was obtained from an adult who had mild COVID-19 (a few samples of this study predate the infection). Cell type and time point are not known. The specimen sequenced was PBMCs or a T cell subset sorted from them (not recorded which). The rearrangement joins TRBV7-8 to TRBJ2-7, with 7 bases aligning to TRBD1. The CDR3 bases are TGTGCCAGCAGCTTGGCCGGGACAGTAGGAGCCGAGCAGTACTTC. Translation: CASSLAGTVGAEQYF. Full variable domain (remainder filled in from reference TRBV7-8 and TRBJ2-7): GAGVSQSPRYKVAKRGQDVALRCDPISGHVSLFWYQQALGQGPEFLTYFQNEAQLDKSGLPSDRFFAERPEGSVSTLKIQRTQQEDSAVYLCASSLAGTVGAEQYFGPGTRLTVT.